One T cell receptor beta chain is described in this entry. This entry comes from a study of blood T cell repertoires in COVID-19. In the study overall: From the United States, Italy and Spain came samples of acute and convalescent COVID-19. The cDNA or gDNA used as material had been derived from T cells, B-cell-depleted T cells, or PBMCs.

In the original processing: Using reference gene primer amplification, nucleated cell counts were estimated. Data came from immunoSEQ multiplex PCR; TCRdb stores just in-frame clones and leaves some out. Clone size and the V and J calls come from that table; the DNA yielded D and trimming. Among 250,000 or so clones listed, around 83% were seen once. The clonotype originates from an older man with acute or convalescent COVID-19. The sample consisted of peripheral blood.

The CDR3 DNA reads as TGTGCCAGCAGCTTCCGACAGGGCAGTCCGGGGATGAGCTACAATGAGCAGTTCTTC. Translation: CASSFRQGSPGMSYNEQFF. The genes are TRBV11-2 and TRBJ2-1; 7 bases fit TRBD1. The CDR3 length is 19 residues. V dropped 3 bases and J dropped 3; count of bases not matched to a gene: 17. The germline CDR1 and CDR2 sequences are SGHAT and FQNNGV.